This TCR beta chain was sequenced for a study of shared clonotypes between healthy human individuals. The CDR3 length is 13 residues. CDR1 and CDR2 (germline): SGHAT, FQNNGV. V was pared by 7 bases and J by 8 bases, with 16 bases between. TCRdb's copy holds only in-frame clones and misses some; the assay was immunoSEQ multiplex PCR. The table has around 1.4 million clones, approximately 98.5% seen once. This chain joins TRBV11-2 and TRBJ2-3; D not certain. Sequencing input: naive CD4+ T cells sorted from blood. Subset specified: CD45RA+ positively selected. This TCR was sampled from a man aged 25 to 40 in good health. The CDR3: CASTLGLGVTQYF. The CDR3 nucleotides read TGTGCCAGCACCCTTGGTTTGGGTGTTACGCAGTATTTT.